One and the same sample provided the 17 T cell receptor beta chains below, sequenced in a study of Graves' ophthalmopathy and Graves' hyperthyroidism. From RNA, the CDR3 regions of TCR beta chains were amplified and sequenced. An initial RT-PCR round employing HTBI primers preceded a second-round multiplex PCR. In TCRdb, the multiplex PCR reads were re-called with MiXCR into one record per CDR3 protein. Altogether 680,000 or so distinct CDR3 sequences are present, 22% being singletons, with the ten largest covering roughly 6.9%. Sequenced input: peripheral blood. The receptors were sampled from a woman aged 18 to 35 with stable Graves' hyperthyroidism. Some clones in this sample may be carry-over from other donors' samples.

This clonotype has a handful of counts. The V call is TRBV6-2 or TRBV6-3, the J call TRBJ2-2; D might be TRBD1 (6 bases). V shed 11 bases and J shed 4 bases, with 14 bases lying between them. The V gene's germline CDR1 is MNHEY and CDR2 SVGEGT. This CDR3 contains 13 residues. The CDR3 here is CAGRGTSTGELFF. The CDR3, as DNA: TGTGCCGGAAGGGGGACATCCACCGGGGAGCTGTTTTTT.

In this sample, this clonotype turned up many times. This chain links TRBV12-3 or TRBV12-4 with TRBJ1-6; TRBD1 agrees at 8 bases. Trimming removed 5 bases from V and 8 bases from J; junction bases left unmatched: 11. The CDR3 is made up of 16 amino acids. CDR3 coding DNA: TGTGCCAGCAGTAATACCGACAGGGGCCTTTATTCACCCCTCCACTTT. Protein: CASSNTDRGLYSPLHF.

This clonotype was observed at least ten times. The chain employs TRBV20-1 and TRBJ1-1, with D unresolved. Trimming left V 0 bases short and J 0 bases short, with 17 bases between. CDR3 length equals 17 residues. In germline, CDR1 is DFQATT, CDR2 SNEGSKA (reference sequence). The CDR3 DNA sequence: TGCAGTGCTAGAGATGGTAAACGCAGGCTCATGAACACTGAAGCTTTCTTT. Translated: CSARDGKRRLMNTEAFF.

There are many counts of this clonotype. The chain links TRBV12-3 or TRBV12-4 to TRBJ1-3; D gene uncertain. The CDR3 extends over 15 amino acids. The ends were cut back, 3 bases at V and 2 bases at J, with 11 bases in the middle. This CDR3 reads CASSLVAGTGNTIYF. DNA of the CDR3: TGTGCCAGCAGTTTGGTCGCGGGGACTGGAAACACCATATATTTT.

This clonotype has a count of ten or more. The chain couples TRBV12-3 or TRBV12-4 to TRBJ2-7, with TRBD2 matching 10 bases. The V gene end was trimmed by 6 bases and the J gene end by 2 bases; junction bases not matched to a gene: 7. This CDR3 contains 15 residues. The CDR3 region is CASSNLLAGPYEQYF. The CDR3 nucleotides are TGTGCCAGCAGCAACCTACTAGCGGGGCCCTACGAGCAGTACTTC.

This rearrangement joins TRBV27 to TRBJ1-1; D is perhaps TRBD1 (6 bases). Germline CDR1 and CDR2: MNHEY and SMNVEV (reference sequence). This CDR3 region has 13 residues. V lost 9 bases and J lost 1, with 12 bases in between. CDR3 DNA sequence: TGTGCCAGTCGTAACAGGGAGAACACTGAAGCTTTCTTT. Its translation: CASRNRENTEAFF.

This clonotype showed up many times. The chain carries TRBV7-9 and TRBJ2-5; D uncertain. CDR3 length: 13 residues. In germline, CDR1 is SEHNR, CDR2 FQNEAQ (reference sequence). Trimming pared 3 bases from V and 0 bases from J, leaving 5 bases between. This CDR3 reads CASSFGNQETQYF. DNA of the CDR3: TGTGCCAGCAGCTTTGGGAACCAAGAGACCCAGTACTTC.

This clonotype was observed a single time. V gene TRBV29-1 combines with J gene TRBJ1-1; TRBD1 matches 7 bases. The ends lost 4 bases at V and 7 bases at J; junction bases unmatched: 12. This CDR3 has 14 residues. Per the germline V gene, CDR1 is SQVTM and CDR2 is ANQGSEA. CDR3 bases: TGCAGCGTTGTAAGAGACAGGGCGAATTTTGAAGCTTTCTTT. Protein product: CSVVRDRANFEAFF.

Concerning this clonotype itself: A much larger clone is a single base away; this may be a read error. The V gene is TRBV12-3 or TRBV12-4, the J gene TRBJ1-2; TRBD1 agrees at 9 bases. The CDR3 consists of 15 residues. This CDR3 reads CAISLVGTGHYGYTF. CDR3 nucleotides: TGTGCCATCAGTTTAGTCGGGACAGGGCACTATGGCTACACCTTC.

This clonotype was counted a single time. The CDR3 sequence is CSARDLGQGAAYEQYF. The CDR3 coding sequence is TGCAGTGCTAGAGATCTCGGGCAGGGGGCGGCCTACGAGCAGTACTTC. This sequence joins TRBV20-1 and TRBJ2-7, with 8 bases that match TRBD1. This CDR3 has 16 amino acids. Trimming at V came to 0 bases and at J to 2 bases, leaving 9 bases not matched to a gene. Germline-derived CDR1 and CDR2 are DFQATT and SNEGSKA (reference sequence).

This sequence joins TRBV19 and TRBJ1-2; D is perhaps TRBD1 (6 bases). With 7 bases removed from V and 8 bases from J, the gap between germline ends came to 20 bases. The germline gives CDR1 LNHDA, CDR2 SQIVND (reference sequence). CDR3 length equals 14 residues. The CDR3 DNA follows: TGTGCCAGTAACCGACAGGACCTCAGGGGAGGCTACACCTTC. Amino acid sequence: CASNRQDLRGGYTF.

The rearrangement uses TRBV7-9 and TRBJ1-2, with TRBD1 matching 7 bases. V was clipped by 1 base and J by 7 bases; unmatched bases: 6. Germline V lookup: CDR1 SEHNR, CDR2 FQNEAQ (reference sequence). The CDR3 runs to 14 residues. CDR3 nucleotide sequence: TGTGCCAGCAGCTTAGGGACAGGAAGGGTTGGCTACACCTTC. Translation: CASSLGTGRVGYTF.

Many counts were recorded for this clonotype. V usage is TRBV30 and J usage is TRBJ1-5; tentatively, D is TRBD1 (6 bases). CDR3 length equals 14 residues. Germline assignment: CDR1 GTSNPN and CDR2 SVGIG (reference sequence). V lost 2 bases and J lost 3, with 11 bases in between. The DNA of the CDR3 is TGTGCCTGGAGTTTCGGACAGTCCAATCAGCCCCAGCATTTT. Translation gives CAWSFGQSNQPQHF. Supplemented by reference TRBV30 and TRBJ1-5, the full variable domain reads SQTIHQWPATLVQPVGSPLSLECTVEGTSNPNLYWYRQAAGRGLQLLFYSVGIGQISSEVPQNLSASRPQDRQFILSSKKLLLSDSGFYLCAWSFGQSNQPQHFGDGTRLSIL.

The table lists this clonotype with many counts. The chain is built from TRBV12-3 or TRBV12-4 and TRBJ2-5, with a weak D call TRBD2 (5 bases). The V end lost 3 bases, the J end lost 4 bases, and 9 bases lay between the germline ends. The CDR3 loop spans 13 amino acids. CDR3 amino acids: CASSFRLTETQYF. The CDR3 coding sequence is TGTGCCAGCAGTTTCCGACTAACAGAGACCCAGTACTTC.

This clonotype was detected many times. The V and J genes are TRBV5-6 and TRBJ2-5, with 9 bases that match TRBD1. V gave up 7 bases and J gave up 5 bases; unmatched junction bases: 12. This CDR3 contains 15 residues. Germline CDR1 reads SGHDT; CDR2 reads YYEEEE. In DNA, the CDR3 is TGTGCCAGCGCTGCCGCCTGGGACAGGGTTGAGACCCAGTACTTC. The encoded protein is CASAAAWDRVETQYF.

This clonotype was recorded at least ten times. The rearrangement links TRBV2 to TRBJ1-5; D is ambiguous. Trimming removed 3 bases from V and 9 bases from J, with 15 bases in between. This CDR3 is built from 14 residues. Germline V gene sequence: CDR1 SNHLY, CDR2 FYNNEI. The CDR3 sequence: CASSDTTAWSPQHF. The DNA of the CDR3 is TGTGCCAGCAGTGACACGACCGCCTGGTCGCCCCAGCATTTT.

This chain uses TRBV5-1 with TRBJ2-2; D tentatively reads TRBD1 or TRBD2 (5 bases each). Trimming left V 4 bases short and J 3 bases short, with 25 bases between. The CDR3 has 19 amino acids. The germline gives CDR1 SGHRS, CDR2 YFSETQ. Here the CDR3 reads CASSLPLGAGTADTGELFF. The CDR3 bases are TGCGCCAGCAGCCTTCCCCTCGGCGCCGGGACCGCGGACACCGGGGAGCTGTTTTTT.